The 21 T cell receptor beta chains reported below all come from one sample, sequenced in a study of blood T cell repertoires in COVID-19. The data were produced by immunoSEQ multiplex PCR, yet TCRdb's version contains in-frame clones alone and is incomplete. This table holds over 75,000 clones, 75% to 85% found once. Sequencing was done on a sample of peripheral blood. All receptors derive from a woman in her 70s with acute or convalescent COVID-19.

The chain employs TRBV2 and TRBJ1-1; 7 bases line up with TRBD1. From germline, CDR1 is SNHLY and CDR2 FYNNEI. The CDR3 loop spans 15 amino acids. Unmatched junction bases numbered 9, after V lost 6 bases and J lost 2 bases. The CDR3 sequence is CASRVYRGRNTEAFF. DNA of the CDR3: TGTGCCAGCAGAGTTTACAGGGGCCGTAACACTGAAGCTTTCTTT.

This clone was detected only once. The chain links TRBV6-7 to TRBJ1-5; no firm D call. TRBV6-7 is classed as an ORF, of uncertain function. CDR3 length equals 14 residues. Trimming removed 0 bases at V and 6 bases at J, with 9 bases between. CDR3: CASSYSVRVQPQHF. In nucleotides, the CDR3 is TGTGCCAGCAGTTACTCGGTGAGGGTTCAGCCCCAGCATTTT.

This sequence joins TRBV5-4 and TRBJ1-1; maybe TRBD1 (5 bases). Germline loops: CDR1 SGHNT, CDR2 YYREEE (reference sequence). V was shortened by 7 bases and J by 0 bases, with 16 bases between the two germline ends. The CDR3 contains 15 residues. CDR3: CASGASGLMNTEAFF. The CDR3 DNA reads as TGTGCCAGCGGCGCCTCGGGACTTATGAACACTGAAGCTTTCTTT.

CDR3 sequence (DNA): TGTGCCAGCAGCCAAGATGGTCTTGTAGATGAAAAACTGTTTTTT. Protein product: CASSQDGLVDEKLFF. J is TRBJ1-4 and V is TRBV4-2, with D unclear. CDR1 and CDR2 (germline): LGHNA, YNFKEQ. The CDR3 spans 15 residues. V was trimmed by 0 bases and J by 6 bases, leaving 11 bases between them.

The rearrangement uses TRBV6-6 and TRBJ1-2; 10 bases map to TRBD1. Trimming cost V 4 bases and J 7 bases; bases outside gene matches: 3. Germline-derived CDR1 and CDR2 are MNHNY and SVGAGI (reference sequence). This CDR3 is 13 amino acids long. This chain's CDR3 is CASSLWTGGGYTF. The DNA of the CDR3 is TGTGCCAGCAGTTTATGGACAGGGGGTGGCTACACCTTC.

The chain recombines TRBV9 with TRBJ1-2, with TRBD1 identical over 7 bases. The CDR3 is 14 amino acids. V gave up 1 base and J gave up 3 bases; unmatched junction bases: 3. Germline CDR1 reads SGDLS; CDR2 reads YYNGEE. DNA of the CDR3: TGTGCCAGCAGCGTACTAGACAGGGACTATGGCTACACCTTC. Translating it yields CASSVLDRDYGYTF. The full variable domain, with the rest looked up from reference TRBV9 and TRBJ1-2, is DSGVTQTPKHLITATGQRVTLRCSPRSGDLSVYWYQQSLDQGLQFLIQYYNGEERAKGNILERFSAQQFPDLHSELNLSSLELGDSALYFCASSVLDRDYGYTFGSGTRLTVV.

The chain has TRBV29-1 and TRBJ1-2; 9 bases agree with TRBD1. The germline gives CDR1 SQVTM, CDR2 ANQGSEA. The junction had 12 bases not matched to a gene; V was cut back by 5 bases and J by 8 bases. The CDR3 sequence is 14 residues long. The CDR3 protein is CSVSSGTGIGGYTF. As DNA, the CDR3 is TGCAGCGTTTCCTCCGGGACAGGGATCGGGGGCTACACCTTC.

This chain uses TRBV7-8 with TRBJ2-1; 7 bases agree with TRBD1. This CDR3 has 15 residues. In germline, CDR1 is SGHVS, CDR2 FQNEAQ. The trim removed 1 base at V and 0 bases at J, leaving 0 bases unmatched. The CDR3 DNA reads TGTGCCAGCAGCTTAGGGACAGGCTCCTACAATGAGCAGTTCTTC. It encodes CASSLGTGSYNEQFF.

CDR3 loop: CAWSPIQGWGTEAFF. The CDR3 DNA follows: TGTGCCTGGAGTCCTATCCAGGGGTGGGGCACTGAAGCTTTCTTT. The chain joins TRBV30 to TRBJ1-1, with D perhaps TRBD1 (6 bases). This CDR3 has 15 residues. V lost 2 bases to trimming and J lost 4 bases, with 17 bases between them. Germline values: CDR1 GTSNPN, CDR2 SVGIG (reference sequence).

This clone was counted between two and nine times. The gene calls are TRBV28 and TRBJ1-1; weak D call: TRBD1 (5 bases). V was trimmed by 6 bases and J by 5 bases, leaving 22 bases between them. The CDR3 sequence is 16 residues long. Germline V CDR1 and CDR2: MDHEN, SYDVKM. CDR3 nucleotides: TGTGCCAGCAGCCCTGCCCGGGCCCTAGGGGAAACTGAAGCTTTCTTT. The encoded protein is CASSPARALGETEAFF.

This rearrangement joins TRBV6-9 to TRBJ2-5; 8 nucleotides agree with TRBD2. This CDR3 has 16 amino acids. CDR1 is MNHGY, CDR2 SVAAGI, per germline. With 5 bases clipped from V and 5 bases from J, the junction kept 13 bases outside the gene matches. The CDR3 sequence: CASSPRRLAFPETQYF. Written as DNA, the CDR3 is TGTGCCAGCAGTCCCCGTAGACTAGCGTTCCCGGAGACCCAGTACTTC.

This clone was counted between two and nine times. V and J are TRBV5-6 and TRBJ1-5; 8 bases are shared with TRBD1. Germline lookup yields CDR1 SGHDT and CDR2 YYEEEE. The CDR3 has 15 amino acids. Germline trimming cut 1 base from V and 6 bases from J; bases unmatched to any gene: 6. The CDR3 region has the DNA TGTGCCAGCAGCTTGTGGACAGGGAAAAGTCAGCCCCAGCATTTT. Translation: CASSLWTGKSQPQHF.

The chain combines TRBV3-1 (or the pseudogene TRBV3-2) with TRBJ2-7; D gene ambiguous. Germline V lookup: CDR1 LGHDT, CDR2 YNNKEL (reference sequence). The CDR3 extends over 12 amino acids. Trimming left V 3 bases short and J 6 bases short, with 9 bases between. The CDR3 region has the DNA TGTGCCAGCAGCCAGCAGCGTGGCGAGCAGTACTTC. Translated, it gives CASSQQRGEQYF.

The J gene is TRBJ1-6, the V gene TRBV29-1, with a tentative D call TRBD1 (6 bases). The germline gives CDR1 SQVTM, CDR2 ANQGSEA. V shed 6 bases and J shed 1 base, with 7 bases lying between them. The CDR3 consists of 13 residues. This chain's CDR3 is CSVGQSYNSPLHF. CDR3 DNA: TGCAGCGTCGGACAGTCCTATAATTCACCCCTCCACTTT. The full variable domain, with the rest looked up from reference TRBV29-1 and TRBJ1-6, is SAVISQKPSRDICQRGTSLTIQCQVDSQVTMMFWYRQQPGQSLTLIATANQGSEATYESGFVIDKFPISRPNLTFSTLTVSNMSPEDSSIYLCSVGQSYNSPLHFGNGTRLTVT.

CDR3 sequence reads: CASSLNRGPNQPQHF. As DNA, the CDR3 is TGTGCCAGCAGCCTGAACAGGGGCCCCAATCAGCCCCAGCATTTT. The chain combines TRBV7-8 with TRBJ1-5, with 7 bases that match TRBD1. V dropped 5 bases and J dropped 3; count of bases not matched to a gene: 7. This CDR3 region has 15 residues. In germline, CDR1 is SGHVS, CDR2 FQNEAQ.

This clone has a handful of counts. The V call is TRBV11-2, the J call TRBJ2-1; 9 positions agree with TRBD2. The V gene's germline CDR1 is SGHAT and CDR2 FQNNGV. This CDR3 comprises 15 residues. Germline trimming cut 7 bases from V and 3 bases from J; bases unmatched to any gene: 7. CDR3 in amino acids: CASNTGLADYNEQFF. The CDR3 DNA is TGTGCCAGCAATACGGGACTAGCTGACTACAATGAGCAGTTCTTC.

This chain uses TRBV2 with TRBJ2-3; a possible D gene is TRBD1 (6 bases). The CDR3 length is 17 residues. CDR1 is SNHLY and CDR2 is FYNNEI in the germline V gene. V was cut by 3 bases and J by 2 bases, with 18 bases left in between. The CDR3 sequence is CASSERVLQGTTDTQYF. The CDR3 DNA is TGTGCCAGCAGTGAGCGGGTGTTGCAGGGGACCACAGATACGCAGTATTTT.

V gene TRBV12-3 or TRBV12-4 combines with J gene TRBJ2-2; D not resolved. Trimming took off 3 bases at V and 6 bases at J, with 8 bases between the two ends. The CDR3 has 13 amino acids. CDR3 sequence reads: CASSLFRAGELFF. In nucleotides, the CDR3 is TGTGCCAGCAGTTTGTTTCGTGCCGGGGAGCTGTTTTTT.

The chain has TRBV27 and TRBJ2-7, with 8 bases fitting TRBD2. The CDR3 is 14 amino acids. Germline CDR1 reads MNHEY; CDR2 reads SMNVEV (reference sequence). V shed 4 bases and J 0 bases; nucleotides not matched to a gene: 2. The CDR3 nucleotides are TGTGCCAGCAGTTCCAGCGGGAGCTCCTACGAGCAGTACTTC. As protein: CASSSSGSSYEQYF.

The chain employs TRBV6-2 or TRBV6-3 and TRBJ1-5, with TRBD1 matching over 7 bases. The V segment lost 4 bases and the J segment 7 bases; nucleotides outside the gene matches: 10. Germline V gene lookup returns CDR1 MNHEY and CDR2 SVGEGT. The CDR3 runs 15 residues. The CDR3: CASSSHRGPGQPQHF. In nucleotides, the CDR3 is TGTGCCAGCAGTTCCCACAGGGGCCCCGGGCAGCCCCAGCATTTT.

The chain has TRBV27 and TRBJ2-7, with unresolved D. V was cut by 5 bases and J by 0 bases, with 14 bases left in between. This CDR3 has 15 amino acids. CDR1 and CDR2 from the germline V gene are MNHEY and SMNVEV (reference sequence). The CDR3 bases are TGTGCCAGCAGTGTGGTCCCTGGCAGCTCCTACGAGCAGTACTTC. Protein sequence: CASSVVPGSSYEQYF.